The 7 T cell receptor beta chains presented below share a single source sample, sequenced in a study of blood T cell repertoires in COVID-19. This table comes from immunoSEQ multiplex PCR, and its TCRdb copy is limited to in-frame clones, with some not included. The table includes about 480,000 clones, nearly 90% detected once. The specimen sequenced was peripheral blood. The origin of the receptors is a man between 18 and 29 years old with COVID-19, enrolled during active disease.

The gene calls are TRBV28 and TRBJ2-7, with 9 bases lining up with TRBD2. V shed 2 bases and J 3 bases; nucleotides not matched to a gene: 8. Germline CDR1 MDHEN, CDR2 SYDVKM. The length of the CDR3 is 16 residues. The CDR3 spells CASSLEEGREGYEQYF. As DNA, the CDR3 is TGTGCCAGCAGTTTAGAAGAAGGGCGGGAGGGCTACGAGCAGTACTTC.

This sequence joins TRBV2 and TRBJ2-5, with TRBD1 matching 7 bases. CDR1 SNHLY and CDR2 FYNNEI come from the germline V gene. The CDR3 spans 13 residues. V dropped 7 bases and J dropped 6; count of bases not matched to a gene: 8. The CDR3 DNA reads TGTGCCAGCAATACGGACAGGATGAAGACCCAGTACTTC. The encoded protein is CASNTDRMKTQYF.

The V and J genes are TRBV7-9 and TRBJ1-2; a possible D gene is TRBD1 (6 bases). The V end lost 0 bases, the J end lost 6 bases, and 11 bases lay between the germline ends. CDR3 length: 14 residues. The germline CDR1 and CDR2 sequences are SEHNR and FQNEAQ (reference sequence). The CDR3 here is CASSLALGGNGYTF. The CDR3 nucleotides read TGTGCCAGCAGCTTAGCGCTTGGGGGCAATGGCTACACCTTC. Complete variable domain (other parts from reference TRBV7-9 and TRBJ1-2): DTGVSQNPRHKITKRGQNVTFRCDPISEHNRLYWYRQTLGQGPEFLTYFQNEAQLEKSRLLSDRFSAERPKGSFSTLEIQRTEQGDSAMYLCASSLALGGNGYTFGSGTRLTVV.

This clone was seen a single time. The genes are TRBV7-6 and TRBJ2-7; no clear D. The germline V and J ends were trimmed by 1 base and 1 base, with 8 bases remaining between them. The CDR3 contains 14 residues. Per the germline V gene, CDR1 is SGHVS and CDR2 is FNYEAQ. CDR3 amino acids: CASSLGDTSYEQYF. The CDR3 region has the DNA TGTGCCAGCAGCTTAGGAGACACTTCCTACGAGCAGTACTTC. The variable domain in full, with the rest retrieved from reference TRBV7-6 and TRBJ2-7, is GAGVSQSPRYKVTKRGQDVALRCDPISGHVSLYWYRQALGQGPEFLTYFNYEAQQDKSGLPNDRFSAERPEGSISTLTIQRTEQRDSAMYRCASSLGDTSYEQYFGPGTRLTVT.

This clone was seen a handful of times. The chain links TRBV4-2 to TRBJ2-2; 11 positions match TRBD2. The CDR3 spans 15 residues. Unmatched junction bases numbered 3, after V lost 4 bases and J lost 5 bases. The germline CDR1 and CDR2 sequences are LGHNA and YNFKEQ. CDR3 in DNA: TGTGCCAGCAGCCCCCTAGCGGGGGGTACCGGGGAGCTGTTTTTT. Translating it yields CASSPLAGGTGELFF.

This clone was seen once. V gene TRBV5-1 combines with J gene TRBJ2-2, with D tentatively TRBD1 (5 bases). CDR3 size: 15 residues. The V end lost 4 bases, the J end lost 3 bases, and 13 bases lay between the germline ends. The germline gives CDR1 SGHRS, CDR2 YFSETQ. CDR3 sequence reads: CASSRPDRDTGELFF. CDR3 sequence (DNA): TGCGCCAGCAGCCGACCCGACAGAGACACCGGGGAGCTGTTTTTT.

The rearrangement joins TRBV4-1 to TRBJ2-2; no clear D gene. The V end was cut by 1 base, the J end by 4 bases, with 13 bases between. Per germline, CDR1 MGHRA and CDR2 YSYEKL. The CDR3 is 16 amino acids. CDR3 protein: CASSQVARRPTGELFF. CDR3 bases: TGCGCCAGCAGCCAAGTCGCGAGGCGCCCCACCGGGGAGCTGTTTTTT.